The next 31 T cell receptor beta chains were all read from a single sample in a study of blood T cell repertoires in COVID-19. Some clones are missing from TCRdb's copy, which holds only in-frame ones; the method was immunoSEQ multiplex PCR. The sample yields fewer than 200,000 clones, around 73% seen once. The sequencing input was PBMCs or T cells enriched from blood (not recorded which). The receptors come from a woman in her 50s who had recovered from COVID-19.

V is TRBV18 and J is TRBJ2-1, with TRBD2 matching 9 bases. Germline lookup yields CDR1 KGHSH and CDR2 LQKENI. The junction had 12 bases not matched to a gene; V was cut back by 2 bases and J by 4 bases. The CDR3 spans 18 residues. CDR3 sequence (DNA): TGTGCCAGCTCACCAACCCACATTAGCGGGAGCGGGTACAATGAGCAGTTCTTC. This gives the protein CASSPTHISGSGYNEQFF.

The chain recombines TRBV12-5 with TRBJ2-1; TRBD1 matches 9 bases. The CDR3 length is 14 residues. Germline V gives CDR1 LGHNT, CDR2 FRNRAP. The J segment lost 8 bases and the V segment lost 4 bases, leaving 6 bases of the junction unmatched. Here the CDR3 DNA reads TGTGCTAGTGGTTGGGGGACAGGGATCGATGAGCAGTTCTTC. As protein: CASGWGTGIDEQFF.

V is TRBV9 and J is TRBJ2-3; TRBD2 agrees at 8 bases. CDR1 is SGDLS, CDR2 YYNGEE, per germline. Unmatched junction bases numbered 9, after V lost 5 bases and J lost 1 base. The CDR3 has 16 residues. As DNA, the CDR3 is TGTGCCAGCAGTCCCCATAGCGGGGACGGCACAGATACGCAGTATTTT. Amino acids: CASSPHSGDGTDTQYF.

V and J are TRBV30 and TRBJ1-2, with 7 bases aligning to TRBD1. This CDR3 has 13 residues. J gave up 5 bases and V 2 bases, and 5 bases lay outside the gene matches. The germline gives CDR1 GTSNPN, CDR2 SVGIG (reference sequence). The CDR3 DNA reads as TGTGCCTGGAGTCCCGGGACAGAGTATGGCTACACCTTC. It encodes CAWSPGTEYGYTF.

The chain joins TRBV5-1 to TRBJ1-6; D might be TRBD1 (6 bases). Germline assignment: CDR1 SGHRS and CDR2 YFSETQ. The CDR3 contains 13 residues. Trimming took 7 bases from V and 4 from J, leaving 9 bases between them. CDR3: CASRTDYNSPLHF. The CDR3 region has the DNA TGCGCCAGCCGGACAGATTATAATTCACCCCTCCACTTT.

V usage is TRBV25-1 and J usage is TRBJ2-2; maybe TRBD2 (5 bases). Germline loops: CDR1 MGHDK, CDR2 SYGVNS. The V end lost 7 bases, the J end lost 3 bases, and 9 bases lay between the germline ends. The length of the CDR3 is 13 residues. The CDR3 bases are TGTGCCAGCACACGAGGGTACACCGGGGAGCTGTTTTTT. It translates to CASTRGYTGELFF.

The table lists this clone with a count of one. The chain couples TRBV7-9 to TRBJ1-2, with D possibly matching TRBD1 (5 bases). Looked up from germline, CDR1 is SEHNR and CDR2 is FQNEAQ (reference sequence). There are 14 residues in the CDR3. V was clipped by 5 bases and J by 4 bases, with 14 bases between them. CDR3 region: CASSPDGGIYGYTF. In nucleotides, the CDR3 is TGTGCCAGCAGCCCGGACGGGGGGATCTATGGCTACACCTTC.

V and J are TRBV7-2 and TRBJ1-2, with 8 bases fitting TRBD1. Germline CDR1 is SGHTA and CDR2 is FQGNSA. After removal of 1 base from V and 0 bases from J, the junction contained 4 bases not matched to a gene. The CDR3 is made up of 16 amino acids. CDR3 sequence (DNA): TGTGCCAGCAGCTTAGGCGGGACAGGCACTAACTATGGCTACACCTTC. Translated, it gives CASSLGGTGTNYGYTF.

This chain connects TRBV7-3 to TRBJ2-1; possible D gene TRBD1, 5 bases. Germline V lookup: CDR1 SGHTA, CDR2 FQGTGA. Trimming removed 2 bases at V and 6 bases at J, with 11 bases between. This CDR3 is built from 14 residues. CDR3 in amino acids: CASSLDPGFNEQFF. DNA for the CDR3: TGTGCCAGCAGCTTAGATCCAGGGTTCAATGAGCAGTTCTTC.

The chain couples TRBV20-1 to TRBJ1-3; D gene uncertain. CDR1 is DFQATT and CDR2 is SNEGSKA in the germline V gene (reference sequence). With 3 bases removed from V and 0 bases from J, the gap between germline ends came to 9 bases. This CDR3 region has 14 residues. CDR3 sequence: CSASDGRSGNTIYF. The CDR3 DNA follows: TGCAGTGCTAGTGACGGTCGCTCTGGAAACACCATATATTTT.

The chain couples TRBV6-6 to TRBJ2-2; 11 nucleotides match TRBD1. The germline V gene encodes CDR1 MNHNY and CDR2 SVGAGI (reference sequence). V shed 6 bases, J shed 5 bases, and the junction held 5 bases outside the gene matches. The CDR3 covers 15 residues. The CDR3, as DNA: TGTGCCAGCAGAAGGACAGGGGGCGGGACCGGGGAGCTGTTTTTT. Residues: CASRRTGGGTGELFF.

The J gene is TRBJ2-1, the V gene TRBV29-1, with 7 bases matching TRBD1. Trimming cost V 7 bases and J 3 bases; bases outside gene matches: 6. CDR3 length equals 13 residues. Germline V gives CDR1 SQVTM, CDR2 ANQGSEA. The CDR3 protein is CSAGQDFYNEQFF. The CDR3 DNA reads TGCAGCGCTGGACAGGACTTCTACAATGAGCAGTTCTTC.

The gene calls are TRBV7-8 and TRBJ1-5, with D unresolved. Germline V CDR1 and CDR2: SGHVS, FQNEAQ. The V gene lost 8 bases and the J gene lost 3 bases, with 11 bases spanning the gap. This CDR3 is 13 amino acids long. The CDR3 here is CASSWQDNQPQHF. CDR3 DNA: TGTGCCAGCTCGTGGCAGGACAATCAGCCCCAGCATTTT.

Written as DNA, the CDR3 is TGCGCCAGCAGCTCACAGGGTCATTACTATGGCTACACCTTC. As protein: CASSSQGHYYGYTF. The chain carries TRBV5-1 and TRBJ1-2; D may be TRBD1 (6 bases). The CDR3 length is 14 residues. Trimming removed 3 bases from V and 3 bases from J, with 12 bases in between. The germline V gene has CDR1 SGHRS and CDR2 YFSETQ.

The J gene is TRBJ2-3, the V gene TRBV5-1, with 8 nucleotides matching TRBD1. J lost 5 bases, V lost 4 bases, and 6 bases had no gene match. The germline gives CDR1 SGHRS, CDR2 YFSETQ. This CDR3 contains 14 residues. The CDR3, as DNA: TGCGCCAGCAGCCCGCCGACAGGGGTAGATACGCAGTATTTT. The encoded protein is CASSPPTGVDTQYF.

CDR3 protein: CASRRPPAEPQHF. The CDR3 DNA reads TGTGCCAGCCGACGACCCCCCGCGGAACCCCAGCATTTT. The J gene is TRBJ1-5, the V gene TRBV12-3 or TRBV12-4; D remains ambiguous. This CDR3 comprises 13 residues. Trimming cost V 8 bases and J 10 bases, with 18 bases left between them.

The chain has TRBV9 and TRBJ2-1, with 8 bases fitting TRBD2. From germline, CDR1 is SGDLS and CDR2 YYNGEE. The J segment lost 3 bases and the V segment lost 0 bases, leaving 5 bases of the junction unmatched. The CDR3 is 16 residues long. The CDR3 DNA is TGTGCCAGCAGCGTAGATGCTAGCGGGCTCTACAATGAGCAGTTCTTC. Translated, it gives CASSVDASGLYNEQFF.

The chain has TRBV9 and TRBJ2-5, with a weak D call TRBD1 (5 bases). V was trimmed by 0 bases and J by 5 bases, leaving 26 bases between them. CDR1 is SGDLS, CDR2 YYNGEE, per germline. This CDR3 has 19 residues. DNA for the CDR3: TGTGCCAGCAGCGTAGCCCCCCTGGCAGGGTATAAGGAGTCGGAGACCCAGTACTTC. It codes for CASSVAPLAGYKESETQYF.

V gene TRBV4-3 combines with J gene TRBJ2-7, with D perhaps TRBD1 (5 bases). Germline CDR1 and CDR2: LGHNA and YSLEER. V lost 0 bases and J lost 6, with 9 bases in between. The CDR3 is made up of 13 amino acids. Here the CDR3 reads CASSQDWGVEQYF. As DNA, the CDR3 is TGCGCCAGCAGCCAAGATTGGGGCGTCGAGCAGTACTTC.

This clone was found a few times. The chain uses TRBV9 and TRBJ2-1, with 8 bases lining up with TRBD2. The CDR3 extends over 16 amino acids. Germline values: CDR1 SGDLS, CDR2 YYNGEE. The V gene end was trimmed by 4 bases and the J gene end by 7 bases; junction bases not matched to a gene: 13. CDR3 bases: TGTGCCAGCAGCCCCCGGGGGAGCGGGAGTTTTAATGAGCAGTTCTTC. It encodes CASSPRGSGSFNEQFF.

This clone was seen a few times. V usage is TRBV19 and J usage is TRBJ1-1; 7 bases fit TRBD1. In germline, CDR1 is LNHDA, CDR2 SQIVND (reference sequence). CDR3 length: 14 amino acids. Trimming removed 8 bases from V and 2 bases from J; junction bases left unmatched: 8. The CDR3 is CASVRQGVNTEAFF. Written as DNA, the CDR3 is TGTGCCAGTGTTCGACAGGGCGTAAACACTGAAGCTTTCTTT.

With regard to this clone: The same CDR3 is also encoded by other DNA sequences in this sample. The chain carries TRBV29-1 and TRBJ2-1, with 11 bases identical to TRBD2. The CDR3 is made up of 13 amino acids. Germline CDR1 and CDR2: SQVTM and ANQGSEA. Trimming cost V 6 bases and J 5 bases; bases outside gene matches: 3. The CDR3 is CSVGTSGHNEQFF. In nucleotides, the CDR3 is TGCAGCGTGGGGACTAGCGGCCACAATGAGCAGTTCTTC.

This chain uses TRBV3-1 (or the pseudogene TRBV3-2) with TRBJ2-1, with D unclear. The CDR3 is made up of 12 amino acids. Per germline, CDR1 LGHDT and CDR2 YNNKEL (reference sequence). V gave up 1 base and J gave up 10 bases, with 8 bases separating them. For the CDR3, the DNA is TGTGCCAGCAGCCAAGTACGGTACGAGCAGTTCTTC. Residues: CASSQVRYEQFF.

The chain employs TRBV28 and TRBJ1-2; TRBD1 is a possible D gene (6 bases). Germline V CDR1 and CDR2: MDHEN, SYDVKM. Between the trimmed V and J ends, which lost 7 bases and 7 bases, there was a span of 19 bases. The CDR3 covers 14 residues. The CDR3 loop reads CASTTGGGLGGYTF. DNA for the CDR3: TGTGCCAGCACCACTGGGGGGGGCTTAGGTGGCTACACCTTC.

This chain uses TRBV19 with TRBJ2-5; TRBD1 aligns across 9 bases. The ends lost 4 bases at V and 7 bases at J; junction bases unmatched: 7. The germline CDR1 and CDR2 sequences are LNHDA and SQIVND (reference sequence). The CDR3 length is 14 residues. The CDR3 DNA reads TGTGCCAGTAGTACCGACAGGGGGAAGGGGACCCAGTACTTC. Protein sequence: CASSTDRGKGTQYF.

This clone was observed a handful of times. CDR3: CASSLQLATGDTQYF. The CDR3 DNA sequence: TGTGCCAGCAGCTTGCAACTAGCTACGGGAGATACGCAGTATTTT. The chain carries TRBV5-8 and TRBJ2-3, with a tentative D call TRBD2 (6 bases). Trimming pared 1 base from V and 5 bases from J, leaving 14 bases between. The germline V gene has CDR1 SGHTS and CDR2 YDEGEE. The CDR3 loop spans 15 amino acids.

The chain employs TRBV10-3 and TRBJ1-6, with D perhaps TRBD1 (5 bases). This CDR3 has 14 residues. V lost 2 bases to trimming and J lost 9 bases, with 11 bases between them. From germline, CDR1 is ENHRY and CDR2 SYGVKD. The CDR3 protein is CAISEMGLGSPLHF. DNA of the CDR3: TGTGCCATCAGTGAGATGGGACTGGGTTCACCCCTCCACTTT.

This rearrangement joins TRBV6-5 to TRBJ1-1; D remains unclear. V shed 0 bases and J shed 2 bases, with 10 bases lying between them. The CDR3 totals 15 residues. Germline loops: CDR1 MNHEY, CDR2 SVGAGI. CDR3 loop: CASSYSIGLNTEAFF. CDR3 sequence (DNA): TGTGCCAGCAGTTACTCGATTGGACTAAACACTGAAGCTTTCTTT.

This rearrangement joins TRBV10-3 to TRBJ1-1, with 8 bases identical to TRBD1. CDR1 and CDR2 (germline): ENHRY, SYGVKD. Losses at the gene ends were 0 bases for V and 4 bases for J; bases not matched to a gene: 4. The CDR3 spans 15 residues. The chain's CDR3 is CAISESGQGATEAFF. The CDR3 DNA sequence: TGTGCCATCAGTGAGTCGGGCCAGGGGGCCACTGAAGCTTTCTTT.

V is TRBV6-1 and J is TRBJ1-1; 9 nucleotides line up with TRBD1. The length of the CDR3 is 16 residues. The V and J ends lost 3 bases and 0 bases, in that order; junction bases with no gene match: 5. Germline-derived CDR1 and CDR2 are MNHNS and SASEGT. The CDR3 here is CASSETGGLMNTEAFF. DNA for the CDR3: TGTGCCAGCAGTGAGACAGGGGGGTTGATGAACACTGAAGCTTTCTTT.

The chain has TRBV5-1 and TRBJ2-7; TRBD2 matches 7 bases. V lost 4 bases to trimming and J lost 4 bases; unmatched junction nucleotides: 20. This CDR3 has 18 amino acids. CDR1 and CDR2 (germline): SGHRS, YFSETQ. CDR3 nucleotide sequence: TGCGCCAGCAGCACGGAACCAGCGGGACCTATAAGTATATACGAGCAGTACTTC. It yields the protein CASSTEPAGPISIYEQYF.